The entry that follows covers one T cell receptor beta chain sequence. Its antigen is unknown. Base qualities are missing; no much larger clone stands one base away. A single peripheral blood draw of roughly 0.11 L on average was collected from each donor into heparinised tubes. Using a panel that included CD45RO, CCR7, CD25, CD127, CD95 and CD27, naive, central memory, regulatory and stem cell-like memory CD4+ T cells were sorted on a BD FACSAria II. Purity was above 95% for every sorted population. PBMCs were separated immediately by Lymphoprep density gradient centrifugation and were stained directly, without being cultured. To minimize batch effects, samples were stained and sorted in pairs, one healthy donor with one patient per experiment. The High Capacity cDNA Reverse Transcription Kit was used to reverse transcribe all of the isolated RNA, meaning that expressed TCRB transcripts were what got sequenced. Deep immunoSEQ sequencing was applied to naive, central memory and regulatory T cell samples, giving an average of roughly 3.5 million total reads per sample. After sorted cells were lysed in RLT buffer, RNA was extracted with DNase-treated RNeasy Micro or Mini kits, with the choice depending on cell number. To prevent cross-contamination, each cell subset was processed individually, whereas patient and healthy donor samples were processed jointly. The immunoSEQ multiplex PCR was used to amplify TCRB sequences from cDNA, yielding 87-bp fragments that span the CDR3 region. Amplicons were sequenced on the Illumina HiSeq platform. In the original analysis: Synthetic template baselines were used to correct PCR bias computationally, reads within Hamming distance 2 were collapsed together, and singletons that could not be merged were discarded. Reads were aligned against IMGT so that V, D and J genes, CDR3 length and insertions or deletions at six rearrangement sites could be assigned. Within each subset, clonotype counts were normalized to the number of sorted cells before true diversity and Gini coefficients were calculated with the tcR R package. Repertoire sharing was quantified using the overlap coefficient calculated on TCRB nucleotide sequences. Out-of-frame TCRB sequences from naive cells were analyzed as a proxy for the pre-selection repertoire. TCRdb mirrors the immuneACCESS table, restricted to in-frame sequences. Some clones are absent from its copies; in checked studies, under half trace to an unresolved V gene, and the reason for the others is unknown. The D gene and trimming were derived from the DNA, and the V and J assignments and clone size from that table. The table for this sample lists some 700,000 clones; 13% of them were counted only once. Together, the top ten hold less than 0.025% of the sample.

This specimen comes from a study of beta chain features in type 1 diabetes listed by TCRdb under 2018. Regarding the study in general: No differences in mean age, gender distribution, total cell number or subset yield were found between patients and healthy donors. A total of about 110,000,000 sorted cells were examined across all samples, and a strong correlation was observed between cell number per subset and RNA yield. Whereas all 30 or so donors provided naive and central memory subsets, regulatory and stem cell-like memory subsets were isolated from just 8 patients and roughly 8 healthy donors. The study compared TCRB repertoires of sorted circulating CD4+ T cell subsets between recently diagnosed type 1 diabetes patients and matched healthy donors. Here is what the overall study found, with its caveats: PCR might favor shorter templates, but patient and control samples were amplified and corrected together, so any skew would affect both groups equally. Because the HLA sub-analyses included only small numbers of individuals, any influence of HLA type on TCRB rearrangement was left unresolved. Naive, central memory and regulatory TCRB repertoires appeared to be more alike among patients than among healthy donors. A moderate but significant shortening of TCRB CDR3 length was observed in type 1 diabetes patients in all four CD4+ subsets. Because cDNA was sequenced instead of genomic DNA, activated cells with high expression could be over-represented, although the groups did not differ in activation or CD3 levels. At VDJ recombination sites, type 1 diabetes patients had fewer insertions and more deleted nucleotides, which implies abnormalities in thymic rearrangement.

Trimming at the junction amounts to 6 bases on V and 12 bases on J, and the germline ends lie 18 bases apart. The germline V gene yields ENHRY for CDR1 and SYGVKD for CDR2. From its cysteine to its phenylalanine, the CDR3 spans 13 amino acids. CDR3 DNA only is kept here, 39 bases in frame from base 1. This sequence uses TRBV10-3 and TRBJ2-1, with the D gene tentatively TRBD1 or TRBD2, based on 6 matching bases in each. The TCR comes from a young man with type 1 diabetes. Sequencing was carried out using naive CD4+ T cells from blood. The sample's cell subset or site, from its label and the paper: true naive CD4+ T cells. The DNA sequence is TGTGCCATCAGGGAAACCGGGGGACACAGGCAGTTCTTC. This codes for CAIRETGGHRQFF.